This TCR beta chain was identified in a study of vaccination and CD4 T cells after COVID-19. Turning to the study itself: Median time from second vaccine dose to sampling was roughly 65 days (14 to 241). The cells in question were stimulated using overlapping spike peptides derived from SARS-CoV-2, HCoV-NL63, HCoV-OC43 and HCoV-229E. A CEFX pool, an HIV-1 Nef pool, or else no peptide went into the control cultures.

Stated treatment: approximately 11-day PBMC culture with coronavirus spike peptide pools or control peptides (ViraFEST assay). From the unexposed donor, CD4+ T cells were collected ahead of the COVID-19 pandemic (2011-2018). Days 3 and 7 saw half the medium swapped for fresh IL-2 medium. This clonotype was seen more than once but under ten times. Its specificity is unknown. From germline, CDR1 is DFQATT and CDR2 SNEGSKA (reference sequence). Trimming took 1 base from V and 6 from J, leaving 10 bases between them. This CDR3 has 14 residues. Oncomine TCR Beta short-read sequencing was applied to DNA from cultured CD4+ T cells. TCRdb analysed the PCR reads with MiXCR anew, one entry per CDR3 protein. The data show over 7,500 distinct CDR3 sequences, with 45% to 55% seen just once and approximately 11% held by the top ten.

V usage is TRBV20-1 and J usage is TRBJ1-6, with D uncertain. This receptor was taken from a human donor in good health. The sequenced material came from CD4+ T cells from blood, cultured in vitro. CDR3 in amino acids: CSARVVGFNSPLHF. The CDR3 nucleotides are TGCAGTGCTAGAGTAGTCGGTTTTAATTCACCCCTCCACTTT.